This T cell receptor (beta chain) was sequenced in a study of blood T cell repertoires in COVID-19. At the level of the study: Acute and convalescent COVID-19 specimens originated in the United States, Italy and Spain. T cells, B-cell-depleted T cells, or PBMCs provided the cDNA or gDNA that served as material.

Source study methods: Amplifying reference gene primers gave estimates of nucleated cell counts. Profiling relied on immunoSEQ multiplex PCR, and the TCRdb table lists in-frame clones only, not all of them. That table gives V, J and clone size, and the DNA gave D and trimming. Here the sample spans around 160,000 clones, roughly four fifths being singletons. Germline loops: CDR1 GTSNPN, CDR2 SVGIG (reference sequence). CDR3 length: 15 residues. With 0 bases removed from V and 4 bases from J, the gap between germline ends came to 13 bases. Sequenced sample: peripheral blood. The clonotype comes from a human donor with acute or convalescent COVID-19. The donor label of this sample is uncertain. The gene calls are TRBV30 and TRBJ2-1; D is unresolved. The CDR3 is CAWSVPEDNYNEQFF. CDR3 bases: TGTGCCTGGAGTGTACCCGAGGATAATTACAATGAGCAGTTCTTC.